The 22 T cell receptor beta chains below all came from one sample that was sequenced in a study of shared clonotypes between healthy human individuals. The data were produced by immunoSEQ multiplex PCR, yet TCRdb's version contains in-frame clones alone and is incomplete. The sample records 1.5 million to 2.5 million clones, approximately 94% being singletons. CD45RO-negative cells were positively selected for CCR7, leaving out terminally differentiated effector memory CD45RA+ cells. Source material: naive CD8+ T cells sorted from blood. These receptors were taken from a man aged 18 to 30 in good health.

V usage is TRBV7-3 and J usage is TRBJ1-2, with D unclear. The CDR3 is 13 amino acids. The V end was cut by 2 bases, the J end by 3 bases, with 7 bases between. The germline V gene encodes CDR1 SGHTA and CDR2 FQGTGA. The CDR3, as DNA: TGTGCCAGCAGCTTAGGGCAGTACTATGGCTACACCTTC. As protein: CASSLGQYYGYTF.

A single count supports this clone. The chain is built from TRBV18 and TRBJ1-2; D not resolved. Per germline, CDR1 KGHSH and CDR2 LQKENI. The CDR3 consists of 12 residues. V was cut by 5 bases and J by 3 bases, with 7 bases left in between. The CDR3 DNA follows: TGTGCCAGCTCAGACGGAGACTATGGCTACACCTTC. Amino acid sequence: CASSDGDYGYTF.

This sequence joins TRBV6-1 and TRBJ1-2; D uncertain. Trimming left V 1 base short and J 2 bases short, with 14 bases between. The CDR3 covers 16 residues. Germline loops: CDR1 MNHNS, CDR2 SASEGT. For the CDR3, the DNA is TGTGCCAGCAGTGAAGGTCCCACGGAGACAAACTATGGCTACACCTTC. Encoded protein: CASSEGPTETNYGYTF.

For the CDR3, the DNA is TGTGCCAGCAGACCAGCCCCCCTACTAGCGGGAGGCAGGGATGAGCAGTTCTTC. It specifies CASRPAPLLAGGRDEQFF. The rearrangement joins TRBV27 to TRBJ2-1, with 12 bases fitting TRBD2. Germline CDR1 MNHEY, CDR2 SMNVEV (reference sequence). The CDR3 runs 18 residues. Trimming at V came to 6 bases and at J to 8 bases, leaving 17 bases not matched to a gene.

The CDR3 sequence: CASSLRTSSYNEQFF. Here the CDR3 DNA reads TGTGCCAGCAGTTTACGGACCAGCTCCTACAATGAGCAGTTCTTC. V gene TRBV27 combines with J gene TRBJ2-1; no clear D gene. CDR3 size: 15 residues. The germline V and J ends were trimmed by 2 bases and 0 bases, with 8 bases remaining between them. Germline lookup yields CDR1 MNHEY and CDR2 SMNVEV (reference sequence).

This chain uses TRBV5-1 with TRBJ2-3; D could derive from TRBD1 or TRBD2 (5 bases each). Trimming stripped 4 bases from V and 5 bases from J, with 8 bases between. CDR3 length: 12 amino acids. Germline CDR1 reads SGHRS; CDR2 reads YFSETQ. CDR3 bases: TGCGCCAGCAGCCATGGGGGAGATACGCAGTATTTT. It specifies CASSHGGDTQYF.

The rearrangement links TRBV27 to TRBJ1-1; D may be TRBD1 (6 bases). The CDR3 length is 15 residues. Looked up from germline, CDR1 is MNHEY and CDR2 is SMNVEV (reference sequence). The ends were cut back, 5 bases at V and 1 base at J, with 14 bases in the middle. CDR3 loop: CASSARDTWNTEAFF. The DNA for the CDR3 is TGTGCCAGCAGTGCCCGGGACACCTGGAACACTGAAGCTTTCTTT.

The J gene is TRBJ2-2, the V gene TRBV7-9; 7 bases are a match to TRBD2. Germline values: CDR1 SEHNR, CDR2 FQNEAQ (reference sequence). J lost 2 bases, V lost 5 bases, and 5 bases had no gene match. CDR3 length: 15 amino acids. CDR3: CASSPQTSNTGELFF. The CDR3 nucleotides are TGTGCCAGCAGCCCCCAGACTAGCAACACCGGGGAGCTGTTTTTT.

On this clone: The same CDR3 is also encoded by other DNA sequences in this sample. V is TRBV7-9 and J is TRBJ2-7, with 14 positions matching TRBD2. The CDR3 spans 16 residues. The V and J ends lost 1 base and 3 bases, in that order; junction bases with no gene match: 2. Germline values: CDR1 SEHNR, CDR2 FQNEAQ (reference sequence). The CDR3, as DNA: TGTGCCAGCAGCTTAGTGGGACTAGCGGGAGTCTACGAGCAGTACTTC. It codes for CASSLVGLAGVYEQYF.

This sequence joins TRBV6-5 and TRBJ1-2; unclear D gene. CDR1 is MNHEY and CDR2 is SVGAGI in the germline V gene. This CDR3 comprises 13 residues. V was trimmed by 2 bases and J by 8 bases, leaving 12 bases between them. The CDR3 protein is CASSYLILEGYTF. CDR3 nucleotides: TGTGCCAGCAGTTACCTAATTCTCGAGGGCTACACCTTC.

The chain recombines TRBV19 with TRBJ2-1; perhaps D is TRBD1 or TRBD2 (7 bases each). In germline, CDR1 is LNHDA, CDR2 SQIVND (reference sequence). Trimming took off 5 bases at V and 9 bases at J, with 20 bases between the two ends. The length of the CDR3 is 15 residues. The CDR3 sequence is CASSPPRGGDLEQFF. Here the CDR3 DNA reads TGTGCCAGTAGTCCCCCCAGGGGGGGGGATCTTGAGCAGTTCTTC.

The chain links TRBV5-6 to TRBJ2-7; 8 bases are a match to TRBD1. V dropped 4 bases and J dropped 4; count of bases not matched to a gene: 7. CDR3 size: 14 residues. Germline V gene sequence: CDR1 SGHDT, CDR2 YYEEEE. The CDR3 bases are TGTGCCAGCAGCCTACAGGGGGGACCTTACGAGCAGTACTTC. As protein: CASSLQGGPYEQYF.

The genes are TRBV14 and TRBJ2-2; no definite D call. Germline lookup yields CDR1 SGHDN and CDR2 FVKESK. Trimming removed 3 bases at V and 6 bases at J, with 8 bases between. The CDR3 runs 13 residues. The CDR3 nucleotides read TGTGCCAGCAGCCACAGTGCGCCCGGGGAGCTGTTTTTT. Translation: CASSHSAPGELFF.

The chain joins TRBV6-1 to TRBJ2-7; D may be TRBD1 or TRBD2 (5 bases each). The CDR3 has 12 residues. V was shortened by 10 bases and J by 7 bases, with 17 bases between the two germline ends. Germline CDR1 reads MNHNS; CDR2 reads SASEGT. In nucleotides, the CDR3 is TGTGCCATCGGGGAGATATGGGGGGAGCAGTACTTC. This encodes CAIGEIWGEQYF.

The chain is built from TRBV9 and TRBJ2-5; 8 bases fit TRBD1. Germline V CDR1 and CDR2: SGDLS, YYNGEE. Unmatched junction bases numbered 9, after V lost 4 bases and J lost 1 base. The CDR3 has 16 residues. The CDR3 DNA reads TGTGCCAGCAGCATCTCACAGGGGGGTGTCCAAGAGACCCAGTACTTC. Translated, it gives CASSISQGGVQETQYF. Using reference TRBV9 and TRBJ2-5 for the parts outside the CDR3, the full variable domain is DSGVTQTPKHLITATGQRVTLRCSPRSGDLSVYWYQQSLDQGLQFLIQYYNGEERAKGNILERFSAQQFPDLHSELNLSSLELGDSALYFCASSISQGGVQETQYFGPGTRLLVL.

The count of this clone is one. The rearrangement links TRBV15 to TRBJ2-7; 13 positions match TRBD2. The CDR3 spans 17 residues. Germline V gene lookup returns CDR1 LNHNV and CDR2 YYDKDF (reference sequence). The V gene end was trimmed by 5 bases and the J gene end by 4 bases; junction bases not matched to a gene: 11. The CDR3 sequence: CATSRGLAGDISYEQYF. In DNA form, the CDR3 reads TGTGCCACCAGCCGCGGACTAGCGGGAGATATATCGTACGAGCAGTACTTC.

The rearrangement links TRBV13 to TRBJ2-7; D may be TRBD1 (6 bases). Germline V gene lookup returns CDR1 PRHDT and CDR2 FYEKMQ (reference sequence). The V gene lost 0 bases and the J gene lost 3 bases, with 12 bases spanning the gap. This CDR3 comprises 15 residues. CDR3 nucleotides: TGTGCCAGCAGCTTAGGCCGGGGACATTTCTACGAGCAGTACTTC. Amino acid sequence: CASSLGRGHFYEQYF.

V usage is TRBV5-6 and J usage is TRBJ1-6; TRBD1 is a possible D gene (5 bases). The CDR3 runs 15 residues. The V gene's germline CDR1 is SGHDT and CDR2 YYEEEE. V was clipped by 4 bases and J by 7 bases, with 15 bases between them. The CDR3 here is CASSLSDTGNSPLHF. The CDR3 nucleotides are TGTGCCAGCAGCCTCTCGGACACCGGGAATTCACCCCTCCACTTT.

The chain links TRBV27 to TRBJ1-1; 9 bases agree with TRBD1. This CDR3 has 16 amino acids. V was pared by 5 bases and J by 4 bases, with 11 bases of the junction left unmatched. The germline V gene has CDR1 MNHEY and CDR2 SMNVEV (reference sequence). The CDR3 sequence: CASSPQQGAWATEAFF. The CDR3 DNA is TGTGCCAGCAGTCCCCAACAGGGGGCTTGGGCCACTGAAGCTTTCTTT.

The chain carries TRBV21-1 and TRBJ1-6. TRBV21-1 is listed as a pseudogene. There are 15 residues in the CDR3. The CDR3 sequence is CASSKLGGKSSPLHF. CDR3 in DNA: TGTGCCAGCAGCAAACTTGGGGGGAAGAGTTCACCCCTCCACTTT.

The genes are TRBV5-1 and TRBJ2-7; D is tentatively TRBD1 or TRBD2 (6 bases each). V lost 2 bases to trimming and J lost 2 bases, with 14 bases between them. Germline V gene sequence: CDR1 SGHRS, CDR2 YFSETQ. This CDR3 region has 15 residues. CDR3 in amino acids: CASSLGGPVTYEQYF. The CDR3 DNA follows: TGCGCCAGCAGCTTAGGGGGGCCGGTAACCTACGAGCAGTACTTC.

This chain uses TRBV27 with TRBJ2-7; tentatively, D is TRBD2 (6 bases). The germline gives CDR1 MNHEY, CDR2 SMNVEV (reference sequence). The CDR3 contains 14 residues. V dropped 4 bases and J dropped 3 bases, with 13 bases sitting between them. This chain's CDR3 is CASSSQRVGYEQYF. The CDR3 nucleotides read TGTGCCAGCAGTTCCCAGCGGGTAGGCTACGAGCAGTACTTC.